Shown below are 19 T cell receptor beta chains from a single sample sequenced in a study of blood T cell repertoires in COVID-19. TCRdb's table, derived via immunoSEQ multiplex PCR, lists solely in-frame clones and lacks some. The profile shows about 220,000 clones, 80% of them singletons. Specimen: peripheral blood. The receptors come from a human donor in a cohort sampled during active COVID-19.

The V gene is TRBV18, the J gene TRBJ2-5, with 8 bases lining up with TRBD1. Per the germline V gene, CDR1 is KGHSH and CDR2 is LQKENI. The CDR3 loop spans 14 amino acids. Trimming at V came to 2 bases and at J to 4 bases, leaving 3 bases not matched to a gene. DNA of the CDR3: TGTGCCAGCTCACCAAGGACAGGGCCAGAGACCCAGTACTTC. This gives the protein CASSPRTGPETQYF.

The chain carries TRBV7-8 and TRBJ1-4, with a weak D call TRBD1 (5 bases). V was cut by 5 bases and J by 5 bases, with 15 bases left in between. This CDR3 contains 15 residues. Germline CDR1 SGHVS, CDR2 FQNEAQ. This CDR3 reads CASSPRGGGNEKLFF. The CDR3 DNA reads TGTGCCAGCAGCCCCCGCGGGGGGGGGAATGAAAAACTGTTTTTT.

The chain uses TRBV24-1 and TRBJ2-4, with 7 bases fitting TRBD2. The CDR3 runs 15 residues. The junction had 4 bases not matched to a gene; V was cut back by 2 bases and J by 4 bases. Germline V gives CDR1 KGHDR, CDR2 SFDVKD. The CDR3 nucleotides are TGTGCCACCAGTGATTCCCTAGCGGTAAAAAACATTCAGTACTTC. Translation gives CATSDSLAVKNIQYF.

This clone was seen once. This rearrangement joins TRBV24-1 to TRBJ2-1; 10 nucleotides agree with TRBD2. J lost 9 bases, V lost 7 bases, and 8 bases had no gene match. This CDR3 is 14 amino acids long. The germline gives CDR1 KGHDR, CDR2 SFDVKD. CDR3 residues: CATRASGRVVEQFF. The CDR3 coding sequence is TGTGCCACCAGGGCTAGCGGGAGAGTAGTTGAGCAGTTCTTC.

CDR3 in amino acids: CASSSGVARGANVLTF. CDR3 sequence (DNA): TGTGCCAGCAGCTCTGGTGTGGCTCGAGGGGCCAACGTCCTGACTTTC. The J gene is TRBJ2-6, the V gene TRBV5-6, with unresolved D. The V end was cut by 3 bases, the J end by 4 bases, with 14 bases between. The V gene's germline CDR1 is SGHDT and CDR2 YYEEEE. This CDR3 contains 16 residues.

This clone was seen only a few times. The CDR3 reads CASSHPDRGEVESNQPQHF. CDR3 nucleotides: TGCGCCAGCAGCCACCCGGACAGGGGGGAGGTGGAAAGCAATCAGCCCCAGCATTTT. The chain has TRBV4-1 and TRBJ1-5; 10 bases map to TRBD1. Per germline, CDR1 MGHRA and CDR2 YSYEKL. The CDR3 has 19 residues. Germline trimming cut 3 bases from V and 1 base from J; bases unmatched to any gene: 12.

This chain joins TRBV25-1 and TRBJ1-1, with a tentative D call TRBD1 (5 bases). This CDR3 is 14 amino acids long. Germline V CDR1 and CDR2: MGHDK, SYGVNS. Trimming pared 11 bases from V and 4 bases from J, leaving 20 bases between. CDR3 nucleotide sequence: TGTGCCTGCGGGGTGGTCAGGGCGCTCACTGAAGCTTTCTTT. It yields the protein CACGVVRALTEAFF.

The V call is TRBV18, the J call TRBJ1-2, with no clear D. The germline gives CDR1 KGHSH, CDR2 LQKENI. V shed 2 bases and J shed 10 bases, with 14 bases lying between them. The CDR3 is 13 amino acids. Written as DNA, the CDR3 is TGTGCCAGCTCACCAGGGGAGGGTAACCACTACACCTTC. It specifies CASSPGEGNHYTF.

The chain joins TRBV7-6 to TRBJ2-1; the D gene is possibly TRBD1 (6 bases). This CDR3 has 16 residues. CDR1 and CDR2 (germline): SGHVS, FNYEAQ. Trimming stripped 4 bases from V and 0 bases from J, with 13 bases between. The CDR3 DNA follows: TGTGCCAGCAGCTCCTACAACAGGGCCTCCTACAATGAGCAGTTCTTC. Translation gives CASSSYNRASYNEQFF.

The chain carries TRBV5-1 and TRBJ2-5, with 15 bases fitting TRBD2. The V gene's germline CDR1 is SGHRS and CDR2 YFSETQ. Trimming cost V 4 bases and J 1 base; bases outside gene matches: 11. The CDR3 contains 19 residues. The CDR3 nucleotides are TGCGCCAGCAGCCCATTCCCCGGGACTAGCGGGGGGATCCAAGAGACCCAGTACTTC. This gives the protein CASSPFPGTSGGIQETQYF.

The chain is built from TRBV7-8 and TRBJ2-5; TRBD2 aligns across 7 bases. Per germline, CDR1 SGHVS and CDR2 FQNEAQ. The CDR3 extends over 14 amino acids. V trimming: 2 bases; J trimming: 5 bases; junction bases outside the gene matches: 5. CDR3 sequence (DNA): TGTGCCAGCAGCTTAACGGGAGGTACGGAGACCCAGTACTTC. This translates into CASSLTGGTETQYF.

This clone was seen a handful of times. The rearrangement links TRBV11-3 to TRBJ2-2; no clear D gene. Trimming removed 0 bases from V and 1 base from J, with 3 bases in between. CDR3 size: 14 residues. Germline loops: CDR1 SGHNT, CDR2 YENEEA. The CDR3 sequence: CASSLDKNTGELFF. Here the CDR3 DNA reads TGTGCCAGCAGCTTAGACAAGAACACCGGGGAGCTGTTTTTT.

This chain joins TRBV27 and TRBJ2-4; the D gene is possibly TRBD2 (5 bases). The germline gives CDR1 MNHEY, CDR2 SMNVEV (reference sequence). This CDR3 is built from 16 residues. Deletions cut 6 bases from V and 8 bases from J, with 23 bases between. The CDR3 nucleotides are TGTGCCAGCAGCCCGATATCAGCAGAGGGAGCGGACATTCAGTACTTC. Translated: CASSPISAEGADIQYF.

The V and J genes are TRBV28 and TRBJ1-3; D uncertain. The germline V and J ends were trimmed by 6 bases and 4 bases, with 10 bases remaining between them. In germline, CDR1 is MDHEN, CDR2 SYDVKM. The CDR3 covers 13 residues. CDR3 sequence: CASRTPPGNTIYF. CDR3 DNA sequence: TGTGCCAGCAGGACTCCCCCCGGAAACACCATATATTTT.

This clone has a single count. This chain joins TRBV7-2 and TRBJ2-3; 10 bases line up with TRBD2. Looked up from germline, CDR1 is SGHTA and CDR2 is FQGNSA. The CDR3 consists of 16 residues. V shed 3 bases and J 0 bases; nucleotides not matched to a gene: 3. The CDR3 here is CASSFPGLASTDTQYF. The CDR3 coding sequence is TGTGCCAGCAGCTTCCCGGGACTAGCGAGCACAGATACGCAGTATTTT.

The V call is TRBV4-2, the J call TRBJ1-5; 8 bases align to TRBD1. CDR1 is LGHNA and CDR2 is YNFKEQ in the germline V gene. The CDR3 has 13 amino acids. V lost 2 bases to trimming and J lost 6 bases; unmatched junction nucleotides: 0. CDR3 sequence: CASSQTGGQPQHF. CDR3 in DNA: TGTGCCAGCAGCCAAACAGGGGGTCAGCCCCAGCATTTT.

A few counts support this clone. This rearrangement joins TRBV7-2 to TRBJ1-2; 8 nucleotides align to TRBD1. Germline loops: CDR1 SGHTA, CDR2 FQGNSA. This CDR3 comprises 15 residues. V dropped 5 bases and J dropped 2; count of bases not matched to a gene: 7. The CDR3 is CASSADRELNYGYTF. The CDR3 DNA sequence: TGTGCCAGCAGCGCGGACAGGGAGCTGAACTATGGCTACACCTTC.

The V gene is TRBV6-5, the J gene TRBJ1-5; tentatively, D is TRBD1 (5 bases). V was cut by 4 bases and J by 0 bases, with 10 bases left in between. The germline V gene has CDR1 MNHEY and CDR2 SVGAGI. The CDR3 covers 15 residues. CDR3 region: CASSSSGSSNQPQHF. CDR3 coding DNA: TGTGCCAGCAGTTCCTCAGGGAGTAGCAATCAGCCCCAGCATTTT.

The gene calls are TRBV5-1 and TRBJ2-6, with D possibly matching TRBD1 (6 bases). CDR1 is SGHRS, CDR2 YFSETQ, per germline. V lost 2 bases, J lost 3 bases, and 9 bases lay in between. The CDR3 length is 15 residues. CDR3 nucleotide sequence: TGCGCCAGCAGCTTAGCAGGGGATGGGGCCAACGTCCTGACTTTC. Translating gives CASSLAGDGANVLTF.